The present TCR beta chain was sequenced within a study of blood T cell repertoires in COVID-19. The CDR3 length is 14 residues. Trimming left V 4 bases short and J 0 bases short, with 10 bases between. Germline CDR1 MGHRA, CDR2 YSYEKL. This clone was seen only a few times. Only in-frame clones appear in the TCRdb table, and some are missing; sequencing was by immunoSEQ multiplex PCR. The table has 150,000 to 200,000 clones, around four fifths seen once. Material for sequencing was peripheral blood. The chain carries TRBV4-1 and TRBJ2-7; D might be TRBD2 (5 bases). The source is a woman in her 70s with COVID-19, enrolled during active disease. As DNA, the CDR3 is TGCGCCAGCAGCCTCGCGGGTTCCTCCTACGAGCAGTACTTC. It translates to CASSLAGSSYEQYF.